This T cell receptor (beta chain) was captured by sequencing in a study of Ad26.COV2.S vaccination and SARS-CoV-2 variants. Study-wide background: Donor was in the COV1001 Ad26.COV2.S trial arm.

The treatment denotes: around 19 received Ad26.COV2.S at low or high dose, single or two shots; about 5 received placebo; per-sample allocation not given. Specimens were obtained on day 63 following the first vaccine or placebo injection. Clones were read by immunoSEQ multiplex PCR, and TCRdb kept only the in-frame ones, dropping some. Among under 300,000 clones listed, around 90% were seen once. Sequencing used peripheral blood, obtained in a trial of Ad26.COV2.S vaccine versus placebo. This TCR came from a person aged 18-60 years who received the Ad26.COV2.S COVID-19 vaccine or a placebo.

CDR3 sequence (DNA): TGTGCCAGCACCAGAGCGGGGCCGCTATCCTACAATGAGCAGTTCTTC. Its protein product is CASTRAGPLSYNEQFF. The rearrangement links TRBV5-6 to TRBJ2-1; TRBD2 matches 7 bases. The CDR3 runs 16 residues. The germline CDR1 and CDR2 sequences are SGHDT and YYEEEE. V dropped 6 bases and J dropped 1; count of bases not matched to a gene: 10.